A selection of T cell receptor beta chains follows, all from one sample in a study of beta chain features in type 1 diabetes. Clones were read by immunoSEQ multiplex PCR, and TCRdb kept only the in-frame ones, dropping some. The table has about 290,000 clones, approximately 8.1% seen once. Sequencing was carried out using central memory CD4+ T cells from blood. These receptors were collected from a young woman in good health. Both conserved end residues are part of each CDR3. The D gene is left open where the match is weak. Not every row has a clone size; where given, it reads once, few, many or a size class.

V gene: TRBV30
J gene: TRBJ1-4
clone size: NA
D gene: NA
CDR3 protein: CAWQGINEKLFF
CDR3 DNA: TGTGCCTGGCAGGGGATTAATGAAAAACTGTTTTTT

V gene: TRBV5-1
J gene: TRBJ2-2
clone size: many
D gene: TRBD1
CDR3 protein: CASSRGLGTGPGELFF
CDR3 DNA: TGCGCCAGCAGCAGAGGGCTCGGGACAGGGCCCGGGGAGCTGTTTTTT

V gene: TRBV6-1
J gene: TRBJ1-5
clone size: few
D gene: TRBD1
CDR3 protein: CASSEIWDRENQPQHF
CDR3 DNA: TGTGCCAGCAGTGAGATTTGGGACAGAGAAAATCAGCCCCAGCATTTT

V gene: TRBV4-3
J gene: TRBJ2-1
clone size: NA
D gene: TRBD2
CDR3 protein: CASSLGLAETNEQFF
CDR3 DNA: TGCGCCAGCAGCCTCGGACTAGCGGAGACCAATGAGCAGTTCTTC

V gene: TRBV6-5
J gene: TRBJ1-5
clone size: few
D gene: NA
CDR3 protein: CASSRGGGSNQPQHF
CDR3 DNA: TGTGCCAGCAGTCGAGGGGGGGGTAGCAATCAGCCCCAGCATTTT

V gene: TRBV30
J gene: TRBJ2-1
clone size: few
D gene: TRBD2
CDR3 protein: CAWSGPSGRRGEQFF
CDR3 DNA: TGTGCCTGGAGTGGGCCCAGCGGGAGGCGGGGTGAGCAGTTCTTC

V gene: TRBV11-2
J gene: TRBJ2-6
clone size: NA
D gene: NA
CDR3 protein: CASRLGVLTF
CDR3 DNA: TGTGCCAGCCGCCTCGGGGTCCTGACTTTC

V gene: TRBV7-9
J gene: TRBJ1-1
clone size: few
D gene: NA
CDR3 protein: CASSLTVHEAFF
CDR3 DNA: TGTGCCAGCAGCTTAACTGTACATGAAGCTTTCTTT

V gene: TRBV2
J gene: TRBJ2-7
clone size: many
D gene: TRBD2
CDR3 protein: CASSEASGLAGGPLYEQYF
CDR3 DNA: TGTGCCAGCAGTGAAGCTTCAGGGCTAGCGGGAGGACCACTCTACGAGCAGTACTTC

V gene: TRBV28
J gene: TRBJ1-1
clone size: NA
D gene: NA
CDR3 protein: CATRWTENTEAFF
CDR3 DNA: TGTGCCACCAGATGGACAGAGAACACTGAAGCTTTCTTT

V gene: TRBV7-9
J gene: TRBJ1-2
clone size: medium-sized
D gene: TRBD1
CDR3 protein: CASSKAGTGLNYGYTF
CDR3 DNA: TGTGCCAGCAGTAAAGCCGGGACAGGTCTCAACTATGGCTACACCTTC

V gene: TRBV25-1
J gene: TRBJ2-1
clone size: NA
D gene: NA
CDR3 protein: CASSELAGSSYNEQFF
CDR3 DNA: TGTGCCAGCAGTGAACTAGCAGGGAGCTCCTACAATGAGCAGTTCTTC

V gene: TRBV14
J gene: TRBJ1-1
clone size: NA
D gene: NA
CDR3 protein: CASSQDWGAWIGTEAFF
CDR3 DNA: TGTGCCAGCAGCCAAGATTGGGGGGCTTGGATTGGAACTGAAGCTTTCTTT

V gene: TRBV7-2
J gene: TRBJ1-2
clone size: many
D gene: NA
CDR3 protein: CASSLYILSGYTF
CDR3 DNA: TGTGCCAGCAGCTTATACATCTTGAGTGGCTACACCTTC

V gene: TRBV6-5
J gene: TRBJ2-5
clone size: NA
D gene: NA
CDR3 protein: CASSLRWETQYF
CDR3 DNA: TGTGCCAGCAGCCTACGTTGGGAGACCCAGTACTTC

V gene: TRBV5-1
J gene: TRBJ2-5
clone size: few
D gene: NA
CDR3 protein: CASSLEGPGETQYF
CDR3 DNA: TGCGCCAGCAGCTTGGAGGGACCGGGGGAGACCCAGTACTTC

V gene: TRBV5-1
J gene: TRBJ1-1
clone size: few
D gene: NA
CDR3 protein: CASSLTPSGGTEAFF
CDR3 DNA: TGCGCCAGCAGCTTGACCCCATCTGGGGGCACTGAAGCTTTCTTT

V gene: TRBV27
J gene: TRBJ1-2
clone size: few
D gene: NA
CDR3 protein: CASSLSITQLNGYTF
CDR3 DNA: TGTGCCAGCAGTTTATCGATCACACAACTAAATGGCTACACCTTC

V gene: TRBV4-2
J gene: TRBJ2-6
clone size: many
D gene: TRBD1
CDR3 protein: CASGQEISSGANVLTF
CDR3 DNA: TGTGCCAGCGGACAGGAGATTTCCTCTGGGGCCAACGTCCTGACTTTC

V gene: TRBV2
J gene: TRBJ2-5
clone size: NA
D gene: TRBD2
CDR3 protein: CASSENGLGETQYF
CDR3 DNA: TGTGCCAGCAGTGAGAACGGACTAGGGGAGACCCAGTACTTC

V gene: TRBV6-6
J gene: TRBJ1-1
clone size: NA
D gene: NA
CDR3 protein: CASSPHRVSNTEAFF
CDR3 DNA: TGTGCCAGCAGCCCACACAGGGTATCGAACACTGAAGCTTTCTTT

V gene: TRBV5-1
J gene: TRBJ1-1
clone size: NA
D gene: NA
CDR3 protein: CASSSTGMNTEAFF
CDR3 DNA: TGCGCCAGCAGCTCAACGGGGATGAACACTGAAGCTTTCTTT

V gene: TRBV28
J gene: TRBJ2-2
clone size: few
D gene: NA
CDR3 protein: CATGQPGDGELFF
CDR3 DNA: TGTGCCACCGGACAACCAGGGGACGGGGAGCTGTTTTTT

V gene: TRBV7-2
J gene: TRBJ1-5
clone size: few
D gene: NA
CDR3 protein: CASSLVGGASNQPQHF
CDR3 DNA: TGTGCCAGCAGCTTAGTTGGAGGGGCGAGCAATCAGCCCCAGCATTTT

V gene: TRBV7-2
J gene: TRBJ1-5
clone size: few
D gene: TRBD1
CDR3 protein: CASSFWGTGNQPQHF
CDR3 DNA: TGTGCCAGCAGCTTTTGGGGGACAGGCAATCAGCCCCAGCATTTT

V gene: TRBV9
J gene: TRBJ2-7
clone size: few
D gene: NA
CDR3 protein: CASSPHTGNEQYF
CDR3 DNA: TGTGCCAGCAGCCCTCATACGGGGAACGAGCAGTACTTC

V gene: TRBV5-1
J gene: TRBJ1-1
clone size: NA
D gene: TRBD1
CDR3 protein: CASSVTGGMNTEAFF
CDR3 DNA: TGCGCCAGCAGCGTGACAGGGGGAATGAACACTGAAGCTTTCTTT

V gene: TRBV2
J gene: TRBJ1-6
clone size: NA
D gene: NA
CDR3 protein: CASSGQDNSPLHF
CDR3 DNA: TGTGCCAGCTCGGGACAAGATAATTCACCCCTCCACTTT

V gene: TRBV30
J gene: TRBJ2-5
clone size: NA
D gene: NA
CDR3 protein: CAWSASEETQYF
CDR3 DNA: TGTGCCTGGAGTGCTAGCGAGGAGACCCAGTACTTC

V gene: TRBV19
J gene: TRBJ2-5
clone size: NA
D gene: NA
CDR3 protein: CASSVTGSETQYF
CDR3 DNA: TGTGCCAGTAGTGTCACAGGGTCGGAGACCCAGTACTTC

V gene: TRBV28
J gene: TRBJ1-5
clone size: many
D gene: TRBD1
CDR3 protein: CASSSPGQGDQPQHF
CDR3 DNA: TGTGCCAGCAGTTCGCCGGGACAGGGTGATCAGCCCCAGCATTTT

V gene: TRBV5-1
J gene: TRBJ1-2
clone size: few
D gene: NA
CDR3 protein: CASSLGFDEIAYGYTF
CDR3 DNA: TGCGCCAGCAGCTTGGGGTTCGACGAAATAGCCTATGGCTACACCTTC

V gene: TRBV18
J gene: TRBJ2-3
clone size: few
D gene: NA
CDR3 protein: CASSQYTDTQYF
CDR3 DNA: TGTGCCAGCTCACAGTACACAGATACGCAGTATTTT

V gene: TRBV5-1
J gene: TRBJ2-3
clone size: NA
D gene: NA
CDR3 protein: CASSLERSTDTQYF
CDR3 DNA: TGCGCCAGCAGCTTGGAAAGGAGCACAGATACGCAGTATTTT

V gene: TRBV16
J gene: TRBJ1-2
clone size: many
D gene: NA
CDR3 protein: CASSPWRDSAGGYTF
CDR3 DNA: TGTGCCAGCAGCCCCTGGAGAGACAGTGCTGGTGGCTACACCTTC

V gene: TRBV7-9
J gene: TRBJ2-5
clone size: few
D gene: TRBD1
CDR3 protein: CASSLGDRRQETQYF
CDR3 DNA: TGTGCCAGCAGCTTAGGGGACAGGCGACAAGAGACCCAGTACTTC

V gene: TRBV7-2
J gene: TRBJ2-5
clone size: few
D gene: NA
CDR3 protein: CASEGHLRETQYF
CDR3 DNA: TGTGCCAGCGAAGGCCATCTCCGGGAGACCCAGTACTTC

V gene: TRBV27
J gene: TRBJ2-3
clone size: few
D gene: NA
CDR3 protein: CASSFQRASRTDTQYF
CDR3 DNA: TGTGCCAGCAGTTTTCAGCGGGCCTCCCGCACAGATACGCAGTATTTT

V gene: TRBV23-1
J gene: TRBJ1-1
clone size: NA
D gene: NA
CDR3 protein: CASPGREAFF
CDR3 DNA: TGCGCCAGCCCGGGTCGGGAAGCTTTCTTT

V gene: TRBV9
J gene: TRBJ2-7
clone size: few
D gene: TRBD1
CDR3 protein: CASSPRQGAAYEQYF
CDR3 DNA: TGTGCCAGCAGCCCTCGACAGGGGGCGGCCTACGAGCAGTACTTC

V gene: TRBV19
J gene: TRBJ2-5
clone size: many
D gene: NA
CDR3 protein: CASSNWQETQYF
CDR3 DNA: TGTGCCAGTAGTAATTGGCAGGAGACCCAGTACTTC

V gene: TRBV7-9
J gene: TRBJ2-7
clone size: few
D gene: TRBD2
CDR3 protein: CASSFVFGAGGYEQYF
CDR3 DNA: TGTGCCAGCAGCTTTGTATTTGGAGCGGGAGGCTACGAGCAGTACTTC

V gene: TRBV5-1
J gene: TRBJ1-5
clone size: few
D gene: NA
CDR3 protein: CASSLASGDNQPQHF
CDR3 DNA: TGCGCCAGCAGCTTGGCCTCAGGGGACAATCAGCCCCAGCATTTT